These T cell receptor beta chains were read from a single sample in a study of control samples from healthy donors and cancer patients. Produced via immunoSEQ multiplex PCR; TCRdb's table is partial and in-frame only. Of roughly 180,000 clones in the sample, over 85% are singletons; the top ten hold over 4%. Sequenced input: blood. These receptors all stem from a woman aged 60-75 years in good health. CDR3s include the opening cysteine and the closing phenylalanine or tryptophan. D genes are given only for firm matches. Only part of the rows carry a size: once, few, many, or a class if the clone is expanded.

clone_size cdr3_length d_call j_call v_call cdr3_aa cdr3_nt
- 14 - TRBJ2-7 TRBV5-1 CASSLRDISYEQYF TGCGCCAGCAGCTTGCGAGACATATCCTACGAGCAGTACTTC
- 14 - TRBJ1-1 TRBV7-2 CASSENRFNTEAFF TGTGCCAGCAGCGAAAACAGGTTTAACACTGAAGCTTTCTTT
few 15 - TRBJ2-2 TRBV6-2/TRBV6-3 CASSKTDTSGGELFF TGTGCCAGCAGCAAAACGGACACCTCGGGCGGGGAGCTGTTTTTT
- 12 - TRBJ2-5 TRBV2 CASILDRDAQYF TGTGCCAGCATCTTAGACCGGGACGCCCAGTACTTC
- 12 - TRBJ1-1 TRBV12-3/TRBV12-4 CASSFGTAEAFF TGTGCCAGCAGTTTTGGGACCGCTGAAGCTTTCTTT
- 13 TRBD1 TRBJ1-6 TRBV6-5 CASSSTGESPLHF TGTGCCAGCAGTAGCACAGGGGAATCACCCCTCCACTTT
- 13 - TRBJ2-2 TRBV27 CASMFRNTGELFF TGTGCCAGTATGTTTCGTAACACCGGGGAGCTGTTTTTT
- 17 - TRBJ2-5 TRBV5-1 CASSSGTHNGESETQYF TGCGCCAGCAGCTCCGGGACTCACAACGGGGAGTCGGAGACCCAGTACTTC
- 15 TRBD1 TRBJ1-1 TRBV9 CASSPGQGAQPEAFF TGTGCCAGCAGCCCAGGACAGGGGGCGCAGCCTGAAGCTTTCTTT
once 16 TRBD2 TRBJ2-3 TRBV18 CASSQSQRGNTDTQYF TGTGCCAGCTCACAGTCACAGCGGGGAAACACAGATACGCAGTATTTT
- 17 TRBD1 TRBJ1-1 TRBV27 CASSERRGQWGNTEAFF TGTGCCAGCAGTGAGCGTAGGGGGCAATGGGGAAACACTGAAGCTTTCTTT
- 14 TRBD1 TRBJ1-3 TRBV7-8 CASSSGTGSNTIYF TGTGCCAGCAGCTCCGGGACAGGGTCAAACACCATATATTTT
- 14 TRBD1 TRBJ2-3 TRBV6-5 CASSRTGTTDTQYF TGTGCCAGCAGCCGGACAGGGACCACAGATACGCAGTATTTT
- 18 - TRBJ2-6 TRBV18 CASSPILSVNSGANVLTF TGTGCCAGCTCACCAATCCTATCGGTTAACTCTGGGGCCAACGTCCTGACTTTC
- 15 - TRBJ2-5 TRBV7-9 CASINHRGDQETQYF TGTGCCAGCATCAACCACCGCGGAGACCAAGAGACCCAGTACTTC
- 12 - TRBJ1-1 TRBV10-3 CAIGGVNTEAFF TGTGCCATCGGTGGGGTGAACACTGAAGCTTTCTTT
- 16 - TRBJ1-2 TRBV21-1 CASSKIGGAPLYGYTF TGTGCCAGCAGCAAAATCGGGGGCGCCCCCCTCTATGGCTACACCTTC
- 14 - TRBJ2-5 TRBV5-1 CASSLDRGQETQYF TGCGCCAGCAGCTTGGACAGAGGTCAAGAGACCCAGTACTTC
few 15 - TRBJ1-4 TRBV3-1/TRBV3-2 CASSHSHRANEKLFF TGTGCCAGCAGCCATTCGCACAGGGCGAATGAAAAACTGTTTTTT
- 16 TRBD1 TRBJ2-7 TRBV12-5 CASGSHRDRGDYEQYF TGTGCTAGTGGTTCACACCGGGACAGGGGGGACTACGAGCAGTACTTC
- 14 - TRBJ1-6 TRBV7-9 CASSLDLDYSPLHF TGTGCCAGCAGCTTAGACTTAGATTATTCACCCCTCCACTTT
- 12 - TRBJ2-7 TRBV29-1 CSVEGLLYEQYF TGCAGCGTTGAGGGACTCCTCTACGAGCAGTACTTC
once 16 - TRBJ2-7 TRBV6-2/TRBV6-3 CASSYSTGRGTYEQYF TGTGCCAGCAGTTACTCGACTGGTAGAGGAACCTACGAGCAGTACTTC
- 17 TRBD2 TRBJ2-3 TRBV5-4 CASSWGTSVMSTDTQYF TGTGCCAGCAGCTGGGGGACTAGCGTCATGAGCACAGATACGCAGTATTTT
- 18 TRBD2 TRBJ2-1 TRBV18 CASSPRLSLAGPYNEQFF TGTGCCAGCTCACCCCGATTGTCTTTAGCGGGGCCTTACAATGAGCAGTTCTTC
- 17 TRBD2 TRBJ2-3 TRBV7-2 CASSLRLAGGITDTQYF TGTGCCAGCAGTCTCAGACTAGCGGGGGGGATTACAGATACGCAGTATTTT
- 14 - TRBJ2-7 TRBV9 CASSADAGSYEQYF TGTGCCAGCAGCGCGGACGCCGGCTCCTACGAGCAGTACTTC
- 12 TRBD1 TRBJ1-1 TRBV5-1 CASSEQGAEAFF TGCGCCAGCAGTGAACAGGGGGCTGAAGCTTTCTTT
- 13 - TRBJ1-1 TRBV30 CAWKADTVTEAFF TGTGCCTGGAAGGCTGACACCGTCACTGAAGCTTTCTTT
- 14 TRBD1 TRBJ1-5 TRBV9 CASSTGGSNQPQHF TGTGCCAGCAGCACAGGGGGGAGCAATCAGCCCCAGCATTTT
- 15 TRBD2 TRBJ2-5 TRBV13 CASSKLAGEKETQYF TGTGCCAGCAGCAAACTAGCGGGGGAAAAAGAGACCCAGTACTTC
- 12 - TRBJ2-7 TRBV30 CAWSVQLYEQYF TGTGCCTGGAGTGTACAGCTCTACGAGCAGTACTTC
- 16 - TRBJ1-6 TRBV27 CASSLSNWDLDSPLHF TGTGCCAGCAGTTTATCGAATTGGGACCTCGATTCACCCCTCCACTTT
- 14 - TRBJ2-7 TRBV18 CASSPLRNSYEQYF TGTGCCAGCTCACCACTCAGGAATTCCTACGAGCAGTACTTC
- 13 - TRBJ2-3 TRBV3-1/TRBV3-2 CASSSRGTDTQYF TGTGCCAGCAGCTCACGGGGCACAGATACGCAGTATTTT
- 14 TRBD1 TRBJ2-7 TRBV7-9 CASSPGTGSYEQYF TGTGCCAGCAGCCCCGGGACAGGCTCCTACGAGCAGTACTTC
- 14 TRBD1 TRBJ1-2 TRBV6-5 CASSRRDRGYGYTF TGTGCCAGCAGTCGCCGGGACAGGGGCTATGGCTACACCTTC
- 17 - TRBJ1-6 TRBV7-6 CASSLVGGGSDNSPLHF TGTGCCAGCAGCTTAGTAGGGGGGGGCTCTGATAATTCACCCCTCCACTTT
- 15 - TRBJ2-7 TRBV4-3 CASSHEAGSSYEQYF TGCGCCAGCAGCCACGAGGCAGGATCCTCCTACGAGCAGTACTTC
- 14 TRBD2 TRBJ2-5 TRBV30 CAWSPGLAGETQYF TGTGCCTGGAGTCCGGGACTAGCAGGAGAGACCCAGTACTTC
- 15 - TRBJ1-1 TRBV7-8 CASSGVGGDVSEAFF TGTGCCAGCAGCGGGGTAGGTGGGGACGTCTCTGAAGCTTTCTTT
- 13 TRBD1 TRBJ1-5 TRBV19 CANHTGGKQPQHF TGTGCCAATCATACAGGGGGCAAGCAGCCCCAGCATTTT
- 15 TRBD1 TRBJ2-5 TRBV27 CASSLGGQTQETQYF TGTGCCAGCAGTTTAGGGGGACAGACTCAAGAGACCCAGTACTTC
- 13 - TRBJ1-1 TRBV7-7 CASSFSGMPEAFF TGTGCCAGCAGCTTCTCGGGGATGCCTGAAGCTTTCTTT
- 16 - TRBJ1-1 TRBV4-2 CASSRGGIRDGTEAFF TGTGCCAGCAGCCGAGGGGGGATCAGGGATGGGACTGAAGCTTTCTTT
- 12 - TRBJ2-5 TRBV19 CASSILGETQYF TGTGCCAGTAGTATCCTAGGAGAGACCCAGTACTTC
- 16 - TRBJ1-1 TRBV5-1 CASISGGKGMNTEAFF TGCGCCAGCATTTCCGGGGGCAAAGGGATGAACACTGAAGCTTTCTTT
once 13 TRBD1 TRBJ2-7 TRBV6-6 CVTALTGGYEQYF TGTGTTACGGCCCTGACAGGGGGGTACGAGCAGTACTTC
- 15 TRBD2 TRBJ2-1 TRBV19 CATRSSGAAVREQFF TGTGCCACCCGTTCTAGCGGCGCCGCCGTTCGGGAGCAGTTCTTC
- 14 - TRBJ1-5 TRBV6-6 CASSYTGRNQPQHF TGTGCCAGCAGTTACACGGGCCGAAATCAGCCCCAGCATTTT
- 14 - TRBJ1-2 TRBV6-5 CASSRGDTNYGYTF TGTGCCAGCAGTAGGGGGGACACTAACTATGGCTACACCTTC
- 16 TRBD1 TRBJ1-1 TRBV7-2 CASSLGTGAGDTEAFF TGTGCCAGCAGCTTAGGGACAGGGGCGGGGGACACTGAAGCTTTCTTT
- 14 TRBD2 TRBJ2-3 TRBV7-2 CASSSGTTTDTQYF TGTGCCAGCAGCTCGGGGACTACCACAGATACGCAGTATTTT
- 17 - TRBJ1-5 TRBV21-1 CASSLKSRQHFNQPQHF TGTGCCAGCAGCCTAAAGTCTCGGCAACATTTCAATCAGCCCCAGCATTTT
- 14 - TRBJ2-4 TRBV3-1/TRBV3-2 CASSQDPRSNIQYF TGTGCCAGCAGCCAAGATCCCAGGTCGAACATTCAGTACTTC
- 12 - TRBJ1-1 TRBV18 CASSPAGDEAFF TGTGCCAGCTCGCCCGCGGGAGATGAAGCTTTCTTT
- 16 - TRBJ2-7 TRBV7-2 CASSPRGGGVTAEQYF TGTGCCAGCAGCCCACGCGGGGGCGGCGTCACGGCTGAGCAGTACTTC
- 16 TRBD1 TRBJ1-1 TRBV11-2 CASSSQGVVWGTEAFF TGTGCCAGCAGCTCACAGGGGGTTGTGTGGGGCACTGAAGCTTTCTTT
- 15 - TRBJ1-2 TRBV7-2 CASSLARQGKSGYTF TGTGCCAGCAGCTTAGCGAGGCAGGGAAAGTCTGGCTACACCTTC
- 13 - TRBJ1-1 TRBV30 CAWMTGPNTEAFF TGTGCCTGGATGACAGGCCCGAACACTGAAGCTTTCTTT